A single sample gave rise to the 11 T cell receptor beta chains below, sequenced in a study of T cells after yellow fever vaccination. TCRdb reprocessed the 5' RACE reads via MiXCR and lists one record per CDR3 protein. The sample has roughly 310,000 distinct CDR3 sequences, 3.6% seen once; the top ten hold around a quarter. The sequencing used PBMCs, collected on the day of the yellow fever booster vaccination. The receptors here all came from a man aged 18 to 30 who received the YFV17D yellow fever vaccine.

In this sample, this clonotype turned up a few times. The chain links TRBV6-5 to TRBJ1-1; D uncertain. V lost 0 bases to trimming and J lost 1 base, with 6 bases between them. The CDR3 length is 14 residues. Per the germline V gene, CDR1 is MNHEY and CDR2 is SVGAGI. DNA for the CDR3: TGTGCCAGCAGTTACTCTACAGCGAACACTGAAGCTTTCTTT. It translates to CASSYSTANTEAFF.

This clonotype showed up just a few times. This rearrangement joins TRBV6-5 to TRBJ1-1, with TRBD1 as a possible D gene (5 bases). Germline assignment: CDR1 MNHEY and CDR2 SVGAGI. Trimming shortened V by 5 bases and J by 5 bases, and 15 bases separated the two germline ends. CDR3 length equals 14 residues. The CDR3 spells CASSTPSEGTEAFF. The DNA of the CDR3 is TGTGCCAGCAGTACCCCCAGCGAGGGGACTGAAGCTTTCTTT.

The V and J genes are TRBV12-3 or TRBV12-4 and TRBJ1-2; D not certain. The length of the CDR3 is 13 residues. The ends were cut back, 2 bases at V and 9 bases at J, with 13 bases in the middle. The CDR3 reads CASSLRIVQSYTF. The CDR3 DNA follows: TGTGCCAGCAGTTTAAGGATCGTGCAGAGCTACACCTTC.

The chain employs TRBV4-1 and TRBJ1-5; D ambiguous. V gave up 0 bases and J gave up 7 bases, with 13 bases separating them. Per the germline V gene, CDR1 is MGHRA and CDR2 is YSYEKL. This CDR3 has 15 amino acids. In DNA, the CDR3 is TGCGCCAGCAGCCAAGATAGACCCCAACGACAGCCCCAGCATTTT. It translates to CASSQDRPQRQPQHF.

This clonotype was counted at least ten times. The chain uses TRBV7-9 and TRBJ2-7, with a possible D match to TRBD2 (5 bases). The V end was cut by 10 bases, the J end by 6 bases, with 19 bases between. CDR1 is SEHNR, CDR2 FQNEAQ, per germline (reference sequence). The CDR3 covers 13 residues. The CDR3 region has the DNA TGTGCCATCTCGAGGGTGGTCGGCGGCGAGCAGTACTTC. Residues: CAISRVVGGEQYF. The full variable domain, completed using reference TRBV7-9 and TRBJ2-7, is DTGVSQNPRHKITKRGQNVTFRCDPISEHNRLYWYRQTLGQGPEFLTYFQNEAQLEKSRLLSDRFSAERPKGSFSTLEIQRTEQGDSAMYLCAISRVVGGEQYFGPGTRLTVT.

This CDR3 is CASSQDGQTGNQPQHF. The CDR3 DNA is TGCGCCAGCAGCCAAGACGGGCAGACGGGCAATCAGCCCCAGCATTTT. The V gene is TRBV4-3, the J gene TRBJ1-5; D is unclear. Trimming left V 0 bases short and J 2 bases short, with 11 bases between. In germline, CDR1 is LGHNA, CDR2 YSLEER. CDR3 length equals 16 residues.

This rearrangement joins TRBV20-1 to TRBJ2-5; 13 nucleotides line up with TRBD2. Germline values: CDR1 DFQATT, CDR2 SNEGSKA (reference sequence). The CDR3 extends over 16 amino acids. The trim removed 3 bases at V and 4 bases at J, leaving 8 bases unmatched. The CDR3 spells CSARITGLAGIETQYF. CDR3 nucleotides: TGCAGTGCTAGGATAACGGGACTAGCGGGGATAGAGACCCAGTACTTC.

This clonotype occurred many times. The chain has TRBV28 and TRBJ2-5; maybe TRBD2 (6 bases). Trimming removed 2 bases at V and 4 bases at J, with 8 bases between. The V gene's germline CDR1 is MDHEN and CDR2 SYDVKM. This CDR3 contains 13 residues. The CDR3 DNA is TGTGCCAGCAGTTTAAACGGGGGAGAGACCCAGTACTTC. This sequence encodes CASSLNGGETQYF.

The J gene is TRBJ2-3, the V gene TRBV11-3; the D gene is possibly TRBD2 (5 bases). The germline V gene encodes CDR1 SGHNT and CDR2 YENEEA. The CDR3 length is 15 residues. V shed 3 bases and J shed 0 bases, with 10 bases lying between them. CDR3 sequence reads: CASSLGEISTDTQYF. DNA for the CDR3: TGTGCCAGCAGCTTGGGAGAGATCAGCACAGATACGCAGTATTTT.

This clonotype was counted between two and nine times. The J gene is TRBJ1-5, the V gene TRBV20-1; TRBD1 might be the D (5 bases). Trimming cost V 1 base and J 1 base, with 8 bases left between them. This CDR3 is 14 amino acids long. The germline V gene has CDR1 DFQATT and CDR2 SNEGSKA (reference sequence). The CDR3 DNA is TGCAGTGCTAGAGGGGACGTCAGCAATCAGCCCCAGCATTTT. It encodes CSARGDVSNQPQHF.

V gene TRBV20-1 combines with J gene TRBJ2-7; 7 bases are a match to TRBD1. This CDR3 is 12 amino acids long. Germline values: CDR1 DFQATT, CDR2 SNEGSKA (reference sequence). Trimming at V came to 6 bases and at J to 5 bases, leaving 7 bases not matched to a gene. The CDR3 DNA sequence: TGCAGTGCCCCCGGACAGGACCACGAGCAGTACGTC. This translates into CSAPGQDHEQYV.